Each of the 12 T cell receptor beta chains below was sequenced from the same sample in a study of T cells in Graves' hyperthyroidism and ophthalmopathy. The source material, RNA transcripts, was used to amplify TCR beta CDR3 regions. Carried out on the TCR CDR3, a first-round RT-PCR used the HTBI primer set. TCRdb analysed the multiplex PCR reads with MiXCR anew, one entry per CDR3 protein. The data hold about 290,000 distinct CDR3 sequences, with about an eighth observed a single time. What was sequenced was blood. Receptor source: a woman aged 25-40 years with Graves' hyperthyroidism that later progressed to Graves' ophthalmopathy.

The chain combines TRBV4-1 with TRBJ2-7; 10 bases align to TRBD2. This CDR3 is 15 amino acids long. V lost 1 base and J lost 6; bases outside the gene matches: 6. Germline loops: CDR1 MGHRA, CDR2 YSYEKL. In DNA, the CDR3 is TGCGCCAGCAGCCAAGCTAGCGGGAGCTTGTGCGAGCAGTACTTC. It specifies CASSQASGSLCEQYF.

This clonotype was observed many times. This chain connects TRBV20-1 to TRBJ2-7; D is unresolved. The CDR3 loop spans 13 amino acids. Trimming pared 1 base from V and 1 base from J, leaving 8 bases between. CDR1 and CDR2 from the germline V gene are DFQATT and SNEGSKA (reference sequence). In DNA form, the CDR3 reads TGCAGTGCTAGAGCGGGCAGATCCTACGAGCAGTACTTC. Amino acids: CSARAGRSYEQYF.

This clonotype was detected many times. The V gene is TRBV20-1, the J gene TRBJ2-7; 13 nucleotides match TRBD2. The CDR3 is made up of 17 amino acids. Germline CDR1 DFQATT, CDR2 SNEGSKA (reference sequence). The CDR3 DNA is TGCAGGGAGCCTGCCCGACTAGCGGGAGGTCGGGCCTACGAGCAGTACTTC. Protein: CREPARLAGGRAYEQYF.

In this sample, this clonotype turned up many times. This chain uses TRBV20-1 with TRBJ2-7; 11 bases align to TRBD2. Losses at the gene ends were 6 bases for V and 5 bases for J; bases not matched to a gene: 6. The CDR3 length is 13 residues. Looked up from germline, CDR1 is DFQATT and CDR2 is SNEGSKA (reference sequence). The CDR3 sequence is CSARLAGTNEQYF. CDR3 bases: TGCAGTGCACGACTAGCGGGAACTAACGAGCAGTACTTC.

This clonotype was observed many times. The chain combines TRBV4-3 with TRBJ2-7; D is ambiguous. Germline lookup yields CDR1 LGHNA and CDR2 YSLEER. This CDR3 spans 14 amino acids. V shed 0 bases and J shed 3 bases, with 9 bases lying between them. CDR3 DNA: TGCGCCAGCAGCCAAGATGTGGGTTACTACGAGCAGTACTTC. It translates to CASSQDVGYYEQYF.

As concerns this clonotype: One base away lies a much larger clone, so this may be a sequencing read error. The conserved closing phenylalanine or tryptophan is absent in this CDR3, likely reflecting a read error. The gene calls are TRBV7-9 and TRBJ2-7, with TRBD1 matching 7 bases. The CDR3 sequence is 14 residues long. J was trimmed by 3 bases and V by 3 bases; bases with no gene match: 5. CDR1 and CDR2 (germline): SEHNR, FQNEAQ (reference sequence). The CDR3 DNA is TGTGCCAGCAGCTTGTGGGACAGAGACTACGAGCAGTACTCC. Its protein is CASSLWDRDYEQYS.

The chain uses TRBV20-1 and TRBJ2-1; 15 nucleotides line up with TRBD2. V shed 3 bases, J shed 7 bases, and the junction held 10 bases outside the gene matches. Germline CDR1 and CDR2: DFQATT and SNEGSKA (reference sequence). The CDR3 is made up of 17 amino acids. Here the CDR3 DNA reads TGCAGTGCTAGGGGTGGACTAGCGGGAGGGCCAGTTAATGAGCAGTTCTTC. Translated, it gives CSARGGLAGGPVNEQFF.

This clonotype appeared a few times. A much more abundant neighbour one base away suggests this may be a read error. The CDR3 ends on some other residue instead of the conserved phenylalanine or tryptophan, so this is likely a read error. The chain uses TRBV7-2 and TRBJ2-1, with D possibly being TRBD1 or TRBD2 (5 bases each). The germline V gene has CDR1 SGHTA and CDR2 FQGNSA. This CDR3 is 14 amino acids long. The V and J ends lost 1 base and 6 bases respectively, with 10 bases between them. This CDR3 reads CASSLGGSSNEQFS. The CDR3 region has the DNA TGTGCCAGCAGCTTAGGGGGGTCGAGCAATGAGCAGTTCTCC.

Ten or more counts support this clonotype. Written as DNA, the CDR3 is TGTGCCAGCAGCTTACCCACAGGGGGACCAGGGCAGCCCCAGCATTTT. It encodes CASSLPTGGPGQPQHF. This chain connects TRBV2 to TRBJ1-5; 8 bases are shared with TRBD1. J gave up 7 bases and V 6 bases, and 14 bases lay outside the gene matches. Germline loops: CDR1 SNHLY, CDR2 FYNNEI. The CDR3 loop spans 16 amino acids.

J is TRBJ2-1 and V is TRBV6-1; perhaps TRBD1 as D (7 bases). Germline CDR1 and CDR2: MNHNS and SASEGT. This CDR3 contains 15 residues. V dropped 7 bases and J dropped 7 bases, with 20 bases sitting between them. CDR3 bases: TGTGCCAGCACCCAATGGGGCGGGACAGTAAATGAGCAGTTCTTC. Translation gives CASTQWGGTVNEQFF.

This clonotype was found a few times. The chain links TRBV6-7 to TRBJ2-4; D unresolved. TRBV6-7 belongs to the ORF category, with a function that is uncertain. CDR3 size: 15 residues. V dropped 2 bases and J dropped 0 bases, with 8 bases sitting between them. For the CDR3, the DNA is TGTGCCAGCAGTTACGGCGGATTAGCCAAAAACATTCAGTACTTC. Protein sequence: CASSYGGLAKNIQYF.

This clonotype was counted ten times or more. This chain uses TRBV27 with TRBJ1-2; 8 nucleotides align to TRBD1. The CDR3 is 13 amino acids. Trimming removed 2 bases from V and 9 bases from J; junction bases left unmatched: 5. Looked up from germline, CDR1 is MNHEY and CDR2 is SMNVEV (reference sequence). This chain's CDR3 is CASSLPGQGRYTF. The CDR3 DNA reads as TGTGCCAGCAGTTTACCCGGACAGGGCCGCTACACCTTC.